These T cell receptor beta chains were read from a single sample in a study of blood T cell repertoires in COVID-19. TCRdb's table, derived via immunoSEQ multiplex PCR, lists solely in-frame clones and lacks some. The sample carries about 60,000 clones, approximately 85% recorded once. Sequenced sample: peripheral blood. Every receptor here comes from a man aged 50-59 years with active COVID-19. Both conserved end residues are part of each CDR3. Clone size, where shown, is once, few, many, or a class for clones that have expanded.

v_gene	j_gene	abundance	CDR3aa
TRBV27	TRBJ2-4	-	CASSSLAGAGLAKNIQYF
TRBV18	TRBJ1-1	-	CASSLKAGEAFF
TRBV7-2	TRBJ2-7	-	CASSLVRYGSSYEQYF
TRBV19	TRBJ2-1	-	CASSIFGLAGESYNEQFF
TRBV11-2	TRBJ2-5	-	CASGKGRGATQYF
TRBV12-3/TRBV12-4	TRBJ1-1	-	CASSFWSREAFF
TRBV6-2/TRBV6-3	TRBJ1-6	-	CASSSRGGYNSPLHF
TRBV7-3	TRBJ2-2	-	CASSNHLRGTVF
TRBV6-5	TRBJ2-7	-	CASKMEGGPGEQYF
TRBV5-6	TRBJ1-6	-	CASSRDSSSPLHF
TRBV2	TRBJ2-3	-	CASITIGLAGGTQYF
TRBV10-3	TRBJ2-3	-	CAINKAGGLTTDTQYF
TRBV5-6	TRBJ2-2	once	CASSPGGNTRPGELFF
TRBV5-1	TRBJ1-2	-	CASRATGSNYGYTF
TRBV2	TRBJ2-5	-	CASRGLAGGFETQYF
TRBV7-9	TRBJ2-3	-	CASSPLGLADTQYF
TRBV19	TRBJ2-2	-	CASSTGTDLGELFF
TRBV5-1	TRBJ1-2	-	CASSDGPGYTF
TRBV2	TRBJ2-3	-	CASKNRENTDTQYF
TRBV20-1	TRBJ2-2	-	CSASARGALTGELFF
TRBV7-3	TRBJ2-3	-	CASSIFPGGDTQYF
TRBV6-5	TRBJ2-3	-	CASIPRLASTDTQYF
TRBV4-2	TRBJ2-7	-	CASSLPPGQGSREQYF